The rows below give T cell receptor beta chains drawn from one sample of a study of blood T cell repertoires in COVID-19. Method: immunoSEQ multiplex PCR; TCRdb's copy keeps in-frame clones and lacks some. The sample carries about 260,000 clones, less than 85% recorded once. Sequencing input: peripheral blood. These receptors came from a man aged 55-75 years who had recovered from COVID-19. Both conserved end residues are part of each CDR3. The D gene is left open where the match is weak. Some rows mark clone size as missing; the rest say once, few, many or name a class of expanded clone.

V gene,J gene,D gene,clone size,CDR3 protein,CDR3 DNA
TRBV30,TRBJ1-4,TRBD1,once,CAWSVEAGGVTNEKLFF,TGTGCCTGGAGTGTAGAGGCAGGGGGCGTAACTAATGAAAAACTGTTTTTT
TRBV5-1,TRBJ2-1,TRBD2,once,CASSSGFGGRGNEQFF,TGCGCCAGCAGCTCGGGCTTCGGCGGGAGGGGCAATGAGCAGTTCTTC
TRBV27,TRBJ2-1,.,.,CASTGRRVPYNEQFF,TGTGCCAGCACAGGTAGGAGGGTGCCCTACAATGAGCAGTTCTTC
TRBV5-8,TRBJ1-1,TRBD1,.,CASSAVGTGEAFF,TGTGCCAGCAGCGCAGTGGGGACAGGGGAAGCTTTCTTT
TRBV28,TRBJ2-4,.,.,CASSFTPTEGPESKNIQYF,TGTGCCAGCAGTTTTACGCCTACGGAGGGGCCTGAATCCAAAAACATTCAGTACTTC
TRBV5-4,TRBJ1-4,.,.,CASSLKTGSNEKLFF,TGTGCCAGCAGCTTGAAAACAGGGAGCAATGAAAAACTGTTTTTT
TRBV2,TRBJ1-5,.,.,CASSLRQVQGNQPQHF,TGTGCCAGCAGCCTGAGACAGGTACAAGGCAATCAGCCCCAGCATTTT
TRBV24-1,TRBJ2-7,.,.,CATRTNGVKEQYF,TGTGCCACCAGGACTAATGGCGTGAAAGAGCAGTACTTC
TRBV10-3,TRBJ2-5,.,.,CAISESVGGRQETQYF,TGTGCCATCAGTGAGTCGGTGGGGGGGCGCCAAGAGACCCAGTACTTC
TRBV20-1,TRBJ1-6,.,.,CSASLASLHF,TGCAGTGCGAGTCTGGCCTCCCTCCACTTT
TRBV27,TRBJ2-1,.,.,CASSFRTGASGRNNEQFF,TGTGCCAGCAGTTTCAGGACAGGGGCCAGCGGGAGAAACAATGAGCAGTTCTTC
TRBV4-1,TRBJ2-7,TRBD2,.,CASSHGLGLYEQYF,TGCGCCAGCAGCCACGGACTAGGACTGTACGAGCAGTACTTC
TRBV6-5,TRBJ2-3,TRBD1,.,CASSKSWQGADTQYF,TGTGCCAGCAGTAAGAGTTGGCAGGGGGCAGATACGCAGTATTTT
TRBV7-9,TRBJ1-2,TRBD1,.,CASSLEGGNGYTF,TGTGCCAGCAGCTTAGAAGGGGGCAATGGCTACACCTTC
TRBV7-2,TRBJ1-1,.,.,CASSLRRGQMNTEAFF,TGTGCCAGCAGCTTAAGGCGGGGGCAGATGAACACTGAAGCTTTCTTT
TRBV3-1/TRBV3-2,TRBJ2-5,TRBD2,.,CASSPQLAGRQETQYF,TGTGCCAGCAGCCCTCAGCTAGCGGGGAGACAAGAGACCCAGTACTTC
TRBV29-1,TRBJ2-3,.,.,CSVTSTDTQYF,TGCAGCGTGACTAGCACAGATACGCAGTATTTT
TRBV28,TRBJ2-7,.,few,CASSFRGLYEQYF,TGTGCCAGCAGTTTCCGAGGACTTTACGAGCAGTACTTC
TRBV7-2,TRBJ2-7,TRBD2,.,CASSPWTSGASSYEQYF,TGTGCCAGCAGCCCTTGGACTAGCGGGGCCAGCTCCTACGAGCAGTACTTC
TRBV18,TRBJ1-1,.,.,CASSPRPGNTEAFF,TGTGCCAGCTCACCTCGACCAGGGAACACTGAAGCTTTCTTT
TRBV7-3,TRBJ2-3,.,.,CASSSPPGVRGGSTDTQYF,TGTGCCAGCAGCTCGCCCCCTGGGGTGCGGGGCGGGAGCACAGATACGCAGTATTTT
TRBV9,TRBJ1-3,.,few,CASSAAGGLGNTIYF,TGTGCCAGCAGCGCGGCCGGGGGACTTGGAAACACCATATATTTT
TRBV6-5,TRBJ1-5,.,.,CASSSKQGSVQPQHF,TGTGCCAGCAGTTCCAAACAGGGAAGTGTTCAGCCCCAGCATTTT
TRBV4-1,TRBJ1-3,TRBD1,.,CASSQDAGGENTIYF,TGCGCCAGCAGCCAAGATGCAGGGGGCGAAAACACCATATATTTT
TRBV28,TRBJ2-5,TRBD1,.,CASSLGRQGSETQYF,TGTGCCAGCAGTTTAGGTCGACAGGGGAGCGAGACCCAGTACTTC
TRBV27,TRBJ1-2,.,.,CASSSPPTGGYTF,TGTGCCAGCAGTTCCCCCCCAACGGGAGGCTACACCTTC
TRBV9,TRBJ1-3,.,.,CASSVAGRGNTIYF,TGTGCCAGCAGCGTAGCCGGGAGAGGAAACACCATATATTTT
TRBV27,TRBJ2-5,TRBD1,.,CASKPLGQVARETQYF,TGTGCCAGCAAGCCCCTTGGACAGGTCGCTAGGGAGACCCAGTACTTC
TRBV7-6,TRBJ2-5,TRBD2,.,CASSLGGCGGAGETQYF,TGTGCCAGCAGCTTAGGGGGGTGCGGGGGGGCCGGTGAGACCCAGTACTTC